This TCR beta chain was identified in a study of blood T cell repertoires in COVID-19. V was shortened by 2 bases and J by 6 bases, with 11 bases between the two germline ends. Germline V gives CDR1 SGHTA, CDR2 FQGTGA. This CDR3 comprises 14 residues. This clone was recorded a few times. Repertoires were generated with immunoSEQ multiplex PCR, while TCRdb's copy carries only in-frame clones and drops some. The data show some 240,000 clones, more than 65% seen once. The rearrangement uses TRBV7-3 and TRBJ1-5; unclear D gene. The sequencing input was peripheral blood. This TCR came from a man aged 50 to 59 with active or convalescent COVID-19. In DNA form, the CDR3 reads TGTGCCAGCAGCTTAGGGCAGCTCCTTCAGCCCCAGCATTTT. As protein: CASSLGQLLQPQHF.